This TCR beta chain was identified in a study of T cells in tumors after PD-1 blockade. Across the whole study: Daily vismodegib 150 mg continued in a subset of anti-PD-1-treated patients. Findings and caveats of the study: Clonal replacement was seen across treatment, not between pre-treatment samples.

TCRdb's copy holds only in-frame clones and misses some; the assay was immunoSEQ multiplex PCR. The table includes some 4,500 clones, around two thirds detected once. In the case of this clone: Its antigen is unidentified.

Germline trimming cut 4 bases from V and 1 base from J; bases unmatched to any gene: 3. This CDR3 contains 14 residues. The germline V gene encodes CDR1 LNHDA and CDR2 SQIVND (reference sequence). The same primary tumor site was biopsied both before and after PD-1 blockade. Input was about 616 ng to 6,500 ng of genomic DNA from tumor or blood. This receptor was identified in a human donor with basal cell carcinoma. The sample here was tumor tissue, taken before anti-PD-1 treatment. This sequence joins TRBV19 and TRBJ1-1; 7 nucleotides agree with TRBD1. CDR3 protein: CASSTGQRNTEAFF. For the CDR3, the DNA is TGTGCCAGTAGTACGGGACAGCGGAACACTGAAGCTTTCTTT. The whole variable domain, remainder taken from reference TRBV19 and TRBJ1-1, is DGGITQSPKYLFRKEGQNVTLSCEQNLNHDAMYWYRQDPGQGLRLIYYSQIVNDFQKGDIAEGYSVSREKKESFPLTVTSAQKNPTAFYLCASSTGQRNTEAFFGQGTRLTVV.